This T cell receptor (beta chain) was identified in a study of blood T cell repertoires in COVID-19. In the authors' methods: Reference gene primer amplification gave estimated nucleated cell counts. Here immunoSEQ multiplex PCR was the method, and the copy in TCRdb shows in-frame clones only, minus some. Clone size and the V and J calls come from that table; the DNA yielded D and trimming. The sample consists of around 61,000 clones, under 90% of them appearing once. V was trimmed by 6 bases and J by 7 bases, leaving 17 bases between them. From germline, CDR1 is SGHDT and CDR2 YYEEEE. This CDR3 spans 14 amino acids.

The TCR comes from a man aged 55 to 70 with acute or convalescent COVID-19. The chain links TRBV5-6 to TRBJ1-5, with D perhaps TRBD1 (5 bases). The sample comprised peripheral blood. The CDR3 sequence is CASTTGGKGQPQHF. Written as DNA, the CDR3 is TGTGCCAGCACCACGGGGGGGAAGGGCCAGCCCCAGCATTTT.